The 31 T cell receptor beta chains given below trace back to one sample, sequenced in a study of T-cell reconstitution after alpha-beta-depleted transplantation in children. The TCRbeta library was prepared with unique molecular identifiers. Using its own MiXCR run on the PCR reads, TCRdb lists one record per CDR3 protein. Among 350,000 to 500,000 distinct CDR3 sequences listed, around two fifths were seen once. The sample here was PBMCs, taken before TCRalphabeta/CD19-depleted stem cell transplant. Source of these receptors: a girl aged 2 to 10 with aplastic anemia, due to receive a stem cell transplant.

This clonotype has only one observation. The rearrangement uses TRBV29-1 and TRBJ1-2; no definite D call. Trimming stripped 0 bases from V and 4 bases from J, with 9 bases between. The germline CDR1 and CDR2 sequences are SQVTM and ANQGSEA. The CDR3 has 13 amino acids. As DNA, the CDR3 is TGCAGCGTTGAAGAGACCCATGGCTATGGCTACACCTTC. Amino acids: CSVEETHGYGYTF. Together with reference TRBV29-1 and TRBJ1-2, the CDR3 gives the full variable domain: SAVISQKPSRDICQRGTSLTIQCQVDSQVTMMFWYRQQPGQSLTLIATANQGSEATYESGFVIDKFPISRPNLTFSTLTVSNMSPEDSSIYLCSVEETHGYGYTFGSGTRLTVV.

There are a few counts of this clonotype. The CDR3 here is CASSRTGAHNEQFF. CDR3 sequence (DNA): TGTGCCAGCAGCAGGACAGGGGCCCACAATGAGCAGTTCTTC. The chain has TRBV7-9 and TRBJ2-1, with 9 bases aligning to TRBD1. This CDR3 region has 14 residues. The germline CDR1 and CDR2 sequences are SEHNR and FQNEAQ (reference sequence). J was trimmed by 5 bases and V by 5 bases; bases with no gene match: 4.

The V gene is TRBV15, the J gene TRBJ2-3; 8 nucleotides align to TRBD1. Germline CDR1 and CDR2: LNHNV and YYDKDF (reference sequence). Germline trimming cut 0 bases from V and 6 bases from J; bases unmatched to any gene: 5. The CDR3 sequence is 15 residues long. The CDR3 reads CATSRERTGSDTQYF. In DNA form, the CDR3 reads TGTGCCACCAGCAGAGAACGGACAGGGTCTGATACGCAGTATTTT.

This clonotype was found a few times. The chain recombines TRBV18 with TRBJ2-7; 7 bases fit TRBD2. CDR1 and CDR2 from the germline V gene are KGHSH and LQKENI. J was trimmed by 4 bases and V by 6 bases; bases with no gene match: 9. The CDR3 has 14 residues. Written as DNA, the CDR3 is TGTGCCAGCTCGGCCCGGGGGGATAATTACGAGCAGTACTTC. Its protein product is CASSARGDNYEQYF.

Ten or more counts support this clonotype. Written as DNA, the CDR3 is TGCAGTGCTCCAGCCGTCACCGGGGAGCTGTTTTTT. Translation: CSAPAVTGELFF. The chain combines TRBV20-1 with TRBJ2-2; D is unresolved. Trimming shortened V by 5 bases and J by 4 bases, and 8 bases separated the two germline ends. CDR3 length: 12 residues. Per the germline V gene, CDR1 is DFQATT and CDR2 is SNEGSKA (reference sequence).

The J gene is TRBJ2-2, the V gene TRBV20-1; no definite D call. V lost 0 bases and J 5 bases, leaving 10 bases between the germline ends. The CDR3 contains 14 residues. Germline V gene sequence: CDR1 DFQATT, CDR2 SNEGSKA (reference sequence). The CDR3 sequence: CSARDLQPTGELFF. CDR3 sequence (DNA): TGCAGTGCTAGAGACCTACAGCCTACCGGGGAGCTGTTTTTT.

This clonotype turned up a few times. CDR3 region: CAISEWTGTVDNEQFF. CDR3 in DNA: TGTGCCATCAGTGAGTGGACCGGGACAGTAGACAATGAGCAGTTCTTC. The chain carries TRBV10-3 and TRBJ2-1; 7 positions agree with TRBD1. With V trimmed by 1 base and J by 5 bases, 8 bases remained unmatched. CDR3 size: 16 residues. Germline CDR1 and CDR2: ENHRY and SYGVKD.

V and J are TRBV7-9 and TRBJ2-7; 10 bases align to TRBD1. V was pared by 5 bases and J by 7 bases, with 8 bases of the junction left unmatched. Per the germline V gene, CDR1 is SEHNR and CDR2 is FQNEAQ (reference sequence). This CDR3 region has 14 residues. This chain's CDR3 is CASSPTTGGEEQYF. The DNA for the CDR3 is TGTGCCAGCAGCCCGACGACAGGGGGCGAGGAGCAGTACTTC.

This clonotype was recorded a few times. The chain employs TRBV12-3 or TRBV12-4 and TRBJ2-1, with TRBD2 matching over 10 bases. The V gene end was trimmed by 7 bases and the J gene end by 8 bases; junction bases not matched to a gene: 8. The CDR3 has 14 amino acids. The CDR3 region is CASTLSGRAHEQFF. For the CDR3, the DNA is TGTGCCAGCACCCTCAGCGGGAGGGCCCATGAGCAGTTCTTC.

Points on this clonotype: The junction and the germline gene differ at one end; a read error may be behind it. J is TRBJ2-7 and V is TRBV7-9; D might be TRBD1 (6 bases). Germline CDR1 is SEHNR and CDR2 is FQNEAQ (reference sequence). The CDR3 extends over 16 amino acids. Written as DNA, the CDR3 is TGTGCTAGCAGCTTAAGGACAGCCCGACTCTCCTACGAGCAGTACTTC. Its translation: CASSLRTARLSYEQYF.

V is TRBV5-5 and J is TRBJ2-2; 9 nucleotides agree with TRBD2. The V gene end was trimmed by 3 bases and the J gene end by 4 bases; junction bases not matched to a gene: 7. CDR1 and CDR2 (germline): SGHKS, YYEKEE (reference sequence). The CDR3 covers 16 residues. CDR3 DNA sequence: TGTGCCAGCAGCTCTAGCCCGCGGGAGGGCACCGGGGAGCTGTTTTTT. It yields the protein CASSSSPREGTGELFF.

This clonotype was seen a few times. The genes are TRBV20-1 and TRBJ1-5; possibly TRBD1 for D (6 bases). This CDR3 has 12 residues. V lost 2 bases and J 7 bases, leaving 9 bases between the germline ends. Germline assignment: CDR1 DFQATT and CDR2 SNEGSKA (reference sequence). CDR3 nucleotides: TGCAGTGCTAGAACAGGGCGCCAGCCCCAGCATTTT. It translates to CSARTGRQPQHF.

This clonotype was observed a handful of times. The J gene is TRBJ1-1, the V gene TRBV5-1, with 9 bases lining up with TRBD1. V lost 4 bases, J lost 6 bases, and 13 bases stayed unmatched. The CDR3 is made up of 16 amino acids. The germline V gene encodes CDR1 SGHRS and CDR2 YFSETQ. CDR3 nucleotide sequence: TGCGCCAGCAGCACAGGGACAGGGAGGGTACGCGCTGAAGCTTTCTTT. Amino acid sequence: CASSTGTGRVRAEAFF.

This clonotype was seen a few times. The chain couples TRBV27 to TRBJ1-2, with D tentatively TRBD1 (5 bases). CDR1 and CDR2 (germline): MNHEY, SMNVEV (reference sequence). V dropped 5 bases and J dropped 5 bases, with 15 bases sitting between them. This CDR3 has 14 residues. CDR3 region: CASSLTGIPYGYTF. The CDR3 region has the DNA TGTGCCAGCAGTCTAACAGGAATCCCATATGGCTACACCTTC.

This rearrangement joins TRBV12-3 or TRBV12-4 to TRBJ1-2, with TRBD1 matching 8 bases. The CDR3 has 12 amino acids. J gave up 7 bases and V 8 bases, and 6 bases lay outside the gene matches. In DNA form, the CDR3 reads TGTGCCAGCGTGGTGGGACAGGTTGGCTACACCTTC. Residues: CASVVGQVGYTF.

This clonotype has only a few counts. CDR3 in DNA: TGTGCCAGCAGGGTCTTAGACTACGCCTCGGATACGCAGTATTTT. Protein product: CASRVLDYASDTQYF. The gene calls are TRBV14 and TRBJ2-3, with TRBD2 as a possible D gene (5 bases). Germline lookup yields CDR1 SGHDN and CDR2 FVKESK. V lost 6 bases and J 6 bases, leaving 19 bases between the germline ends. The CDR3 totals 15 residues.

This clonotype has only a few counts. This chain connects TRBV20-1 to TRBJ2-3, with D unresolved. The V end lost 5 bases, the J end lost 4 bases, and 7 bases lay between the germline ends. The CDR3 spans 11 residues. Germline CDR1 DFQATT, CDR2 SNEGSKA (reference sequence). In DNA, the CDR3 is TGCAGTGCTCCCCTCGCAGATACGCAGTATTTT. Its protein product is CSAPLADTQYF.

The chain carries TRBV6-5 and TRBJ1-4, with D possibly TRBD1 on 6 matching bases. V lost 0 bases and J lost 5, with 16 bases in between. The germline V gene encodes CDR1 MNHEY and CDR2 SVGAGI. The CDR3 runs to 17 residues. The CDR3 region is CASSYSHLGRGNEKLFF. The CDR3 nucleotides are TGTGCCAGCAGTTACTCGCATTTGGGGAGGGGGAATGAAAAACTGTTTTTT.

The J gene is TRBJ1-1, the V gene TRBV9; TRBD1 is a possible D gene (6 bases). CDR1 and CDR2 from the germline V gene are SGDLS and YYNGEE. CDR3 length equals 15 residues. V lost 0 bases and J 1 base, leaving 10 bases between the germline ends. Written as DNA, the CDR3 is TGTGCCAGCAGCGTAGAGGCAGGGGAGAACACTGAAGCTTTCTTT. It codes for CASSVEAGENTEAFF.

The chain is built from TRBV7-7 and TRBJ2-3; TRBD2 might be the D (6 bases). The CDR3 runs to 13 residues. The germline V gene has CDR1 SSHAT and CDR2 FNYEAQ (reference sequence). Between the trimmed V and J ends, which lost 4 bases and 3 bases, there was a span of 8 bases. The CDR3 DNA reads TGTGCCAGCAGCTATGGGACTACAGATACGCAGTATTTT. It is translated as CASSYGTTDTQYF.

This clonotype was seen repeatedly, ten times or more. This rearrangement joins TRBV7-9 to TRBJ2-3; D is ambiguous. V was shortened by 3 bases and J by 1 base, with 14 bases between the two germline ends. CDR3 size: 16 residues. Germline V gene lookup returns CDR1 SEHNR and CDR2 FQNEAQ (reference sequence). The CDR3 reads CASSFGRNLGTDTQYF. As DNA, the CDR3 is TGTGCCAGCAGCTTTGGGCGGAATTTGGGCACAGATACGCAGTATTTT.

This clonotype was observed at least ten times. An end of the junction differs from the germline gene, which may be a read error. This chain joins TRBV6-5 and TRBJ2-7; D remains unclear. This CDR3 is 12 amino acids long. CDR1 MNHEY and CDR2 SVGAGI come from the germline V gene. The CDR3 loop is CASSSVGYEQYF. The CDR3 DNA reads TGCGCCAGCAGCTCCGTTGGCTACGAGCAGTACTTC.

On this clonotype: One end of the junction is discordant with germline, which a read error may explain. The CDR3 DNA is TGTGCCAGCAGCCAAGACGGTCCTTGCACAGATATGCAGTATTTT. It encodes CASSQDGPCTDMQYF. The chain carries TRBV7-8 and TRBJ2-3; unclear D gene. CDR1 and CDR2 from the germline V gene are SGHVS and FQNEAQ. This CDR3 contains 15 residues.

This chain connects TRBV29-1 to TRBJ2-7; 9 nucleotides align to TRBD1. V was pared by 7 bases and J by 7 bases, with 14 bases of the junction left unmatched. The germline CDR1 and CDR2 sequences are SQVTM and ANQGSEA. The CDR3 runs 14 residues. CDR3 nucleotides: TGCAGCGCCACCTCCGGGACAGGGCCTTTGGAGCAGTACTTC. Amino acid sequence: CSATSGTGPLEQYF.

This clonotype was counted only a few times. The CDR3 here is CASSLFAAPTDTQYF. As DNA, the CDR3 is TGTGCCAGCAGTTTATTTGCGGCCCCCACAGATACGCAGTATTTT. The rearrangement uses TRBV27 and TRBJ2-3, with D unresolved. The CDR3 sequence is 15 residues long. Germline V CDR1 and CDR2: MNHEY, SMNVEV (reference sequence). Trimming cost V 1 base and J 2 bases, with 10 bases left between them.

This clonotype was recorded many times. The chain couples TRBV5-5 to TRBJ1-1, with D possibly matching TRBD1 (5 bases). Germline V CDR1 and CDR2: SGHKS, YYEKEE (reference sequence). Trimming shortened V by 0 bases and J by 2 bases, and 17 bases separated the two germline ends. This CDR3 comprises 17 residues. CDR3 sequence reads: CASSLAKAARVNTEAFF. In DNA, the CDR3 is TGTGCCAGCAGCTTGGCCAAGGCGGCCAGGGTAAACACTGAAGCTTTCTTT.

The CDR3 loop reads CASSPGLGGNEQFF. Here the CDR3 DNA reads TGTGCCAGCTCACCTGGACTAGGCGGCAATGAGCAGTTCTTC. The chain is built from TRBV18 and TRBJ2-1; TRBD2 agrees at 7 bases. Germline V CDR1 and CDR2: KGHSH, LQKENI. The CDR3 totals 14 residues. Losses at the gene ends were 3 bases for V and 6 bases for J; bases not matched to a gene: 5.

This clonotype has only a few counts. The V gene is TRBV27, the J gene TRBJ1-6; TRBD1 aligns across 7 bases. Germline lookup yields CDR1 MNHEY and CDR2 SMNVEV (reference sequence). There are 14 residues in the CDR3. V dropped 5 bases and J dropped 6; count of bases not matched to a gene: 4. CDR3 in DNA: TGTGCCAGCAGTACCTACAGGGGTAATTCACCCCTCCACTTT. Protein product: CASSTYRGNSPLHF.

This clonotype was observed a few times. The CDR3 protein is CASSQGRLAGGIYNEQFF. The CDR3 DNA sequence: TGCGCCAGCAGCCAAGGGAGACTAGCGGGAGGTATCTACAATGAGCAGTTCTTC. This sequence joins TRBV4-1 and TRBJ2-1; 13 nucleotides align to TRBD2. V dropped 1 base and J dropped 3; count of bases not matched to a gene: 6. The CDR3 consists of 18 residues. Germline V CDR1 and CDR2: MGHRA, YSYEKL.

The DNA of the CDR3 is TGCAGTGCTAAACGACAGAGTAGCGATAATTCACCCCTCCACTTT. This translates into CSAKRQSSDNSPLHF. The rearrangement links TRBV20-1 to TRBJ1-6, with D perhaps TRBD1 (5 bases). The CDR3 contains 15 residues. Germline values: CDR1 DFQATT, CDR2 SNEGSKA (reference sequence). Trimming removed 4 bases from V and 5 bases from J, with 15 bases in between.

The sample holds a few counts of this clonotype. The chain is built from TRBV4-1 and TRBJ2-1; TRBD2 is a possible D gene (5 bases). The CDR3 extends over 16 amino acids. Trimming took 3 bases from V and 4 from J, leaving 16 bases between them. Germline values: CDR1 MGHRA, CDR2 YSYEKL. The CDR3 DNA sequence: TGCGCCAGCAGCCACCCCAGTGGCGGGCTATACAATGAGCAGTTCTTC. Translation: CASSHPSGGLYNEQFF.